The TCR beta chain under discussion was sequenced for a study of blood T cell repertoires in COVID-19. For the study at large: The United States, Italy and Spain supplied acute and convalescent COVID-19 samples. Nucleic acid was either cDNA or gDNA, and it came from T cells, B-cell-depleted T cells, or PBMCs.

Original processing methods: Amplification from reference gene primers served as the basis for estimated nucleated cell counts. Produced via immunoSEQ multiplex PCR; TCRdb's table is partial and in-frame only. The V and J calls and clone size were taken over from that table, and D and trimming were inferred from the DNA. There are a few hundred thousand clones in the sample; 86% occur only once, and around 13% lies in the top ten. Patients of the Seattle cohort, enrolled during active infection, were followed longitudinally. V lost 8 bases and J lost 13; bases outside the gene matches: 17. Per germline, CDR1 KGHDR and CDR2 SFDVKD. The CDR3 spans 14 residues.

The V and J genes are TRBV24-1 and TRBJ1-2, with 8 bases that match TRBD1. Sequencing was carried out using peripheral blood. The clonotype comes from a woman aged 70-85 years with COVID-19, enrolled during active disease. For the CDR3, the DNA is TGTGCCACCACCGACAGGGGCCAGCTTCGGAGTAGCACCTTC. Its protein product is CATTDRGQLRSSTF.